The clone carrying this TCR beta chain occurred a few times. The antigen remains unidentified. PCR was performed using 60 Vbeta and 13 Jbeta primers. Assay used: immunoSEQ multiplex PCR; TCRdb lists only in-frame clones, some missing. The sample records fewer than 180,000 clones, just under 65% being singletons. This record comes from a study of cytomegalovirus exposure and HLA in healthy donors. Study-level findings and limits: Researchers reported in a later analysis that a missense DCLRE1C variant was tied to TCR beta V- and J-gene trimming.

Germline V gene lookup returns CDR1 MDHEN and CDR2 SYDVKM. The CDR3 has 14 amino acids. The ends lost 5 bases at V and 4 bases at J; junction bases unmatched: 6. Sequenced material: PBMCs. This sequence joins TRBV28 and TRBJ1-2, with 8 bases that match TRBD1. This receptor was obtained from a woman aged 55-70 years in good health and CMV-seropositive. CDR3 in amino acids: CASSTPGQVYGYTF. DNA of the CDR3: TGTGCCAGCAGTACACCGGGACAGGTCTATGGCTACACCTTC.